A selection of T cell receptor beta chains follows, all from one sample in a study of T cell responses to AZD1222 COVID-19 vaccine. TCRdb's table, derived via immunoSEQ multiplex PCR, lists solely in-frame clones and lacks some. The sample yields roughly 130,000 clones, roughly 92% seen once. Sequenced material: peripheral blood, taken 28 days after the second AZD1222 dose. These TCRs come from an adult who received the AZD1222 COVID-19 vaccine. Both conserved end residues are part of each CDR3. Fields, in order: D gene, J gene, V gene, CDR3 protein. D genes are given only for firm matches.

D: TRBD2; J: TRBJ2-4; V: TRBV7-3; CDR3: CASSSQPLRLAGGNIQYF
D: .; J: TRBJ2-7; V: TRBV21-1; CDR3: CASSKVVSSPYEQYF
D: .; J: TRBJ1-5; V: TRBV18; CDR3: CASFATEAQPQHF
D: TRBD1; J: TRBJ1-6; V: TRBV7-8; CDR3: CASTIRPGGAGSPLHF
D: TRBD1; J: TRBJ2-1; V: TRBV7-9; CDR3: CASSFRDSLYNEQFF
D: TRBD2; J: TRBJ2-1; V: TRBV7-2; CDR3: CASTPPGGGRYNEQFF
D: TRBD1; J: TRBJ1-5; V: TRBV2; CDR3: CASSERQGSRGPQHF
D: .; J: TRBJ1-2; V: TRBV28; CDR3: CASSLNPNYGYTF
D: .; J: TRBJ2-2; V: TRBV5-1; CDR3: CASSRGTVDTGELFF
D: TRBD2; J: TRBJ2-5; V: TRBV28; CDR3: CASSFASGSRETQYF
D: TRBD1; J: TRBJ1-6; V: TRBV5-6; CDR3: CASSTRRTGNSPLHF
D: TRBD2; J: TRBJ2-5; V: TRBV15; CDR3: CATFVAGEETQYF
D: .; J: TRBJ2-3; V: TRBV12-3/TRBV12-4; CDR3: CASSLLATDTQYF
D: .; J: TRBJ2-3; V: TRBV7-9; CDR3: CASSSGLITDTQYF
D: .; J: TRBJ2-2; V: TRBV11-2; CDR3: CASKKGNAGELFF
D: .; J: TRBJ1-1; V: TRBV2; CDR3: CASRVDPQRNTEAFF